This entry describes one T cell receptor (beta chain). The germline V gene encodes CDR1 LGHNA and CDR2 YSLEER. The CDR3 sequence is 15 residues long. Losses at the gene ends were 2 bases for V and 3 bases for J; bases not matched to a gene: 7. Under the authors' procedure: By means of reference gene primer amplification, nucleated cell counts were estimated. Assay: immunoSEQ multiplex PCR; the TCRdb copy retains only in-frame clones and omits some. V and J calls and clone size come straight from that table; D and trimming were deduced from the DNA. Here the sample spans fewer than 200,000 clones, around 74% being singletons. This sample was taken from a study of blood T cell repertoires in COVID-19. The wider study: The study drew acute and convalescent COVID-19 samples from the United States, Italy and Spain.

The sample comprised peripheral blood. This clonotype originated in a woman aged 80 or over with acute or convalescent COVID-19. This chain joins TRBV4-3 and TRBJ2-7; TRBD1 agrees at 7 bases. The CDR3 protein is CASSQFGDRDYEQYF. The CDR3 DNA is TGCGCCAGCAGCCAATTTGGGGACAGAGACTACGAGCAGTACTTC.